These 27 T cell receptor beta chains originate from one sample sequenced in a study of blood T cell repertoires in COVID-19. Only in-frame clones appear in the TCRdb table, and some are missing; sequencing was by immunoSEQ multiplex PCR. The sample lists about 200,000 clones; about nine tenths were seen once. Specimen: peripheral blood. The receptors stem from a woman aged 35 to 49 with acute or convalescent COVID-19.

The chain is built from TRBV19 and TRBJ1-1; D is perhaps TRBD1 (6 bases). CDR1 LNHDA and CDR2 SQIVND come from the germline V gene (reference sequence). CDR3 length: 12 amino acids. V was shortened by 10 bases and J by 5 bases, with 14 bases between the two germline ends. The CDR3 DNA follows: TGTGCCACTACTAATCAGGGGACTGAAGCTTTCTTT. This sequence encodes CATTNQGTEAFF.

Of note for this clone: The identical CDR3 is also encoded by other nucleotide sequences in the sample. The chain recombines TRBV6-5 with TRBJ2-1; 9 positions agree with TRBD1. The germline gives CDR1 MNHEY, CDR2 SVGAGI. The trim removed 4 bases at V and 7 bases at J, leaving 5 bases unmatched. The CDR3 has 14 residues. This chain's CDR3 is CASSSPGQGNEQFF. CDR3 nucleotides: TGTGCCAGCAGTTCCCCGGGACAGGGTAATGAGCAGTTCTTC.

The CDR3 DNA sequence: TGCGCCAGCAGCCGTAACACATTTAGCGGGCAAGAGACCCAGTACTTC. Protein product: CASSRNTFSGQETQYF. V usage is TRBV5-1 and J usage is TRBJ2-5; 7 bases fit TRBD2. Losses at the gene ends were 4 bases for V and 2 bases for J; bases not matched to a gene: 11. The CDR3 consists of 16 residues. The germline gives CDR1 SGHRS, CDR2 YFSETQ.

V is TRBV6-5 and J is TRBJ2-3; D unresolved. The V and J ends lost 2 bases and 0 bases respectively, with 9 bases between them. CDR1 and CDR2 from the germline V gene are MNHEY and SVGAGI. This CDR3 comprises 15 residues. This CDR3 reads CASSYGSSSTDTQYF. Here the CDR3 DNA reads TGTGCCAGCAGTTACGGCAGTTCTAGCACAGATACGCAGTATTTT.

This sequence joins TRBV27 and TRBJ2-6; 10 nucleotides line up with TRBD1. Germline trimming cut 5 bases from V and 3 bases from J; bases unmatched to any gene: 4. The CDR3 spans 16 residues. Germline V gene data show CDR1 as MNHEY and CDR2 as SMNVEV (reference sequence). CDR3 in DNA: TGTGCCAGCAGTCGACAGGGGGCAGGTGGGGCCAACGTCCTGACTTTC. Amino acid sequence: CASSRQGAGGANVLTF.

V and J are TRBV5-1 and TRBJ1-4, with a tentative D call TRBD1 (5 bases). The length of the CDR3 is 15 residues. Germline V gene data show CDR1 as SGHRS and CDR2 as YFSETQ. Trimming took off 5 bases at V and 2 bases at J, with 13 bases between the two ends. Written as DNA, the CDR3 is TGCGCCAGCAGATCGCAGGGCTACACTAATGAAAAACTGTTTTTT. Amino acids: CASRSQGYTNEKLFF.

This clone was detected once. The chain carries TRBV10-3 and TRBJ1-1; 8 bases are a match to TRBD1. The length of the CDR3 is 14 residues. Germline CDR1 reads ENHRY; CDR2 reads SYGVKD. With 6 bases clipped from V and 4 bases from J, the junction kept 7 bases outside the gene matches. The CDR3 nucleotides read TGTGCCATCAGCAACGGACAGGGTGCCACTGAAGCTTTCTTT. It yields the protein CAISNGQGATEAFF.

The chain joins TRBV5-6 to TRBJ1-6; D is undetermined. The CDR3 length is 12 residues. V was shortened by 4 bases and J by 6 bases, with 5 bases between the two germline ends. The germline CDR1 and CDR2 sequences are SGHDT and YYEEEE. The CDR3 region has the DNA TGTGCCAGCAGCCCAGGTAATTCACCCCTCCACTTT. Its protein product is CASSPGNSPLHF.

The chain has TRBV19 and TRBJ1-4; D not resolved. Germline assignment: CDR1 LNHDA and CDR2 SQIVND (reference sequence). The germline V and J ends were trimmed by 5 bases and 8 bases, with 18 bases remaining between them. The CDR3 consists of 15 residues. In nucleotides, the CDR3 is TGTGCCAGTAGTTCCCGGGTCGCGTCAAGGGAAAAACTGTTTTTT. Encoded protein: CASSSRVASREKLFF.

This chain joins TRBV12-5 and TRBJ2-3; the D is unclear. Per germline, CDR1 LGHNT and CDR2 FRNRAP. Trimming removed 6 bases at V and 4 bases at J, with 14 bases between. This CDR3 has 14 amino acids. The CDR3 region has the DNA TGTGCTAGTGGCGCCGGTGAGATTTCAGATACGCAGTATTTT. Its translation: CASGAGEISDTQYF.

This chain connects TRBV19 to TRBJ1-2; 7 nucleotides match TRBD1. The J segment lost 2 bases and the V segment lost 6 bases, leaving 15 bases of the junction unmatched. CDR3 length: 17 residues. The V gene's germline CDR1 is LNHDA and CDR2 SQIVND (reference sequence). CDR3 residues: CASRLRTGLLSNYGYTF. CDR3 sequence (DNA): TGTGCCAGTAGGCTACGGACAGGACTACTCTCCAACTATGGCTACACCTTC.

This clone was recorded many times. J is TRBJ1-1 and V is TRBV5-1, with unresolved D. CDR3 length equals 14 residues. Trimming cost V 2 bases and J 1 base, with 9 bases left between them. Per the germline V gene, CDR1 is SGHRS and CDR2 is YFSETQ. The CDR3 sequence: CASSFEGTNTEAFF. The CDR3 nucleotides read TGCGCCAGCAGCTTCGAGGGTACGAACACTGAAGCTTTCTTT. The full variable domain, completed using reference TRBV5-1 and TRBJ1-1, is KAGVTQTPRYLIKTRGQQVTLSCSPISGHRSVSWYQQTPGQGLQFLFEYFSETQRNKGNFPGRFSGRQFSNSRSEMNVSTLELGDSALYLCASSFEGTNTEAFFGQGTRLTVV.

In its sample, this clone was seen once. V and J are TRBV9 and TRBJ1-3, with TRBD1 identical over 8 bases. In germline, CDR1 is SGDLS, CDR2 YYNGEE. V was clipped by 3 bases and J by 4 bases; unmatched bases: 6. CDR3 size: 15 residues. In DNA, the CDR3 is TGTGCCAGCAGCGCCTCGACAGGGGCGGGAAACACCATATATTTT. It encodes CASSASTGAGNTIYF.

The chain carries TRBV13 and TRBJ1-1; 7 positions agree with TRBD1. V gave up 2 bases and J gave up 1 base; unmatched junction bases: 4. CDR1 is PRHDT, CDR2 FYEKMQ, per germline (reference sequence). The CDR3 runs to 15 residues. DNA of the CDR3: TGTGCCAGCAGCTTACTACAGGGGAAGAACACTGAAGCTTTCTTT. It is translated as CASSLLQGKNTEAFF. Together with reference TRBV13 and TRBJ1-1, the CDR3 gives the full variable domain: AAGVIQSPRHLIKEKRETATLKCYPIPRHDTVYWYQQGPGQDPQFLISFYEKMQSDKGSIPDRFSAQQFSDYHSELNMSSLELGDSALYFCASSLLQGKNTEAFFGQGTRLTVV.

V usage is TRBV5-6 and J usage is TRBJ2-3, with TRBD2 matching 8 bases. The V segment lost 7 bases and the J segment 0 bases; nucleotides outside the gene matches: 10. The CDR3 runs 16 residues. Germline lookup yields CDR1 SGHDT and CDR2 YYEEEE. As DNA, the CDR3 is TGTGCCAGCCGCGCGGGGGGTTTCTCTAGCACAGATACGCAGTATTTT. Translating it yields CASRAGGFSSTDTQYF. Looking up the rest from reference TRBV5-6 and TRBJ2-3 gives the full variable domain: DAGVTQSPTHLIKTRGQQVTLRCSPKSGHDTVSWYQQALGQGPQFIFQYYEEEERQRGNFPDRFSGHQFPNYSSELNVNALLLGDSALYLCASRAGGFSSTDTQYFGPGTRLTVL.

This chain links TRBV7-9 with TRBJ2-2; TRBD2 is a possible D gene (5 bases). From germline, CDR1 is SEHNR and CDR2 FQNEAQ (reference sequence). The V and J ends lost 3 bases and 2 bases respectively, with 16 bases between them. The CDR3 loop spans 17 amino acids. CDR3 coding DNA: TGTGCCAGCAGCTTTCTGCGCCTGGACTTCAACACCGGGGAGCTGTTTTTT. Translated: CASSFLRLDFNTGELFF.

The rearrangement links TRBV18 to TRBJ2-1, with 10 nucleotides matching TRBD2. J lost 9 bases, V lost 6 bases, and 8 bases had no gene match. Germline V gene lookup returns CDR1 KGHSH and CDR2 LQKENI. The CDR3 is 14 residues long. Written as DNA, the CDR3 is TGTGCCAGCTCGCCCAGCGGGGGGGCAGCTGAGCAGTTCTTC. It encodes CASSPSGGAAEQFF.

This rearrangement joins TRBV5-1 to TRBJ2-2, with D unresolved. V lost 4 bases and J lost 1, with 8 bases in between. Germline assignment: CDR1 SGHRS and CDR2 YFSETQ. The CDR3 runs to 14 residues. CDR3 DNA: TGCGCCAGCAGCCCCACGGTGAACACCGGGGAGCTGTTTTTT. Its translation is CASSPTVNTGELFF.

This rearrangement joins TRBV10-3 to TRBJ1-6; 7 bases line up with TRBD1. Germline loops: CDR1 ENHRY, CDR2 SYGVKD. V gave up 5 bases and J gave up 9 bases; unmatched junction bases: 16. The CDR3 is 17 amino acids. CDR3 region: CAISPSETGSLRSPLHF. The CDR3 DNA reads as TGTGCCATCAGTCCCTCAGAGACAGGGAGCTTACGTTCACCCCTCCACTTT.

Notes on this clone: The junction shows a germline mismatch at one end, possibly a read error. The chain employs TRBV2 and TRBJ1-1; 11 bases are shared with TRBD1. The germline V gene has CDR1 SNHLY and CDR2 FYNNEI. The CDR3 covers 16 residues. The CDR3 protein is CASREVDRGLTTEAFF. As DNA, the CDR3 is TGTGCCAGCAGAGAAGTGGACAGGGGGCTGACCACTGAAGCTTTCTTT.

The rearrangement links TRBV4-1 to TRBJ1-3; TRBD1 matches 7 bases. Per germline, CDR1 MGHRA and CDR2 YSYEKL. CDR3 size: 17 residues. J lost 2 bases, V lost 1 base, and 8 bases had no gene match. The CDR3 loop is CASSQGVGQGAGNTIYF. The CDR3 nucleotides are TGCGCCAGCAGCCAAGGAGTAGGGCAGGGGGCTGGAAACACCATATATTTT.

This clone was recorded a few times. This chain links TRBV6-5 with TRBJ2-7; the D gene is possibly TRBD2 (5 bases). Germline values: CDR1 MNHEY, CDR2 SVGAGI. The CDR3 loop spans 13 amino acids. The V and J ends lost 6 bases and 6 bases respectively, with 15 bases between them. DNA of the CDR3: TGTGCCAGCAGAGCCGGGGTAAGCGGCGAGCAGTACGTC. This sequence encodes CASRAGVSGEQYV.

The V and J genes are TRBV18 and TRBJ1-6; 8 positions match TRBD1. This CDR3 has 15 amino acids. Germline CDR1 is KGHSH and CDR2 is LQKENI. With V trimmed by 3 bases and J by 7 bases, 5 bases remained unmatched. The CDR3 DNA reads TGTGCCAGCTCACCGACAGGGGCCCCGAATTCACCCCTCCACTTT. Its translation: CASSPTGAPNSPLHF.

The chain uses TRBV6-4 and TRBJ1-5; possibly TRBD1 for D (5 bases). The CDR3 extends over 17 amino acids. CDR1 and CDR2 from the germline V gene are MRHNA and SNTAGT. The V gene lost 4 bases and the J gene lost 6 bases, with 22 bases spanning the gap. CDR3 sequence (DNA): TGTGCCAGCAGTGGCCCTACGCAGGGCAGGGAAGTTCAGCCCCAGCATTTT. Translated: CASSGPTQGREVQPQHF.

The chain couples TRBV27 to TRBJ1-6, with D tentatively TRBD1 (5 bases). Per germline, CDR1 MNHEY and CDR2 SMNVEV (reference sequence). The V and J ends lost 5 bases and 8 bases respectively, with 22 bases between them. The CDR3 loop spans 17 amino acids. CDR3 DNA: TGTGCCAGCAGTGGGTTAGCAGGGAAGACGCAAGATTCACCCCTCCACTTT. It encodes CASSGLAGKTQDSPLHF.

The CDR3 sequence: CASTNLRGSNYGYTF. The CDR3 region has the DNA TGTGCCAGCACCAACCTCCGGGGTAGCAACTATGGCTACACCTTC. This chain connects TRBV6-5 to TRBJ1-2; D is ambiguous. This CDR3 is built from 15 residues. CDR1 MNHEY and CDR2 SVGAGI come from the germline V gene. V lost 7 bases and J lost 2, with 17 bases in between.

CDR3 sequence reads: CATQTGSNQPQHF. The CDR3 region has the DNA TGTGCCACCCAGACAGGGTCCAATCAGCCCCAGCATTTT. V gene TRBV24-1 combines with J gene TRBJ1-5; 7 bases map to TRBD1. Unmatched junction bases numbered 4, after V lost 9 bases and J lost 3 bases. The germline gives CDR1 KGHDR, CDR2 SFDVKD. The CDR3 is made up of 13 amino acids.